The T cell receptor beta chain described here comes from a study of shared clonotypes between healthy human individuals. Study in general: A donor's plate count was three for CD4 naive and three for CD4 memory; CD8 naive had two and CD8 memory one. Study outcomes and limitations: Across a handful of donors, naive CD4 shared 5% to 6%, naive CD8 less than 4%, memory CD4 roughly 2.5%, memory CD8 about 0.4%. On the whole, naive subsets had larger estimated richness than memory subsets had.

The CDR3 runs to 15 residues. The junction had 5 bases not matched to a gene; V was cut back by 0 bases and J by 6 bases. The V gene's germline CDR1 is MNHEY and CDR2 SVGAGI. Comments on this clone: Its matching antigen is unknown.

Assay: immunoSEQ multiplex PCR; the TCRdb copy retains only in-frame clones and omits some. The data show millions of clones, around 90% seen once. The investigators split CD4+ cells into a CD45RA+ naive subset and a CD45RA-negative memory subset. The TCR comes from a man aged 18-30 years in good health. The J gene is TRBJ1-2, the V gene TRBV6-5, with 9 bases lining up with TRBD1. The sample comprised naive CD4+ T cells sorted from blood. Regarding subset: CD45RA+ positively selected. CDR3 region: CASSYSTTGGHGYTF. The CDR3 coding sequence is TGTGCCAGCAGTTACTCGACGACAGGGGGGCATGGCTACACCTTC.